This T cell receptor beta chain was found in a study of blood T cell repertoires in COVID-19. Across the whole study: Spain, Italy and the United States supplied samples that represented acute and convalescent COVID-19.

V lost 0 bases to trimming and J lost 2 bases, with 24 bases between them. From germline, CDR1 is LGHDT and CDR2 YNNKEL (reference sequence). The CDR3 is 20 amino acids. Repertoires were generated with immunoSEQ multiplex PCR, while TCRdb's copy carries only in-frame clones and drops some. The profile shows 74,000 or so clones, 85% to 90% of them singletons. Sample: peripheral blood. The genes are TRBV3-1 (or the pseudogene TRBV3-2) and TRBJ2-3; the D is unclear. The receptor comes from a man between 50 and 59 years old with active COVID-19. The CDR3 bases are TGTGCCAGCAGCCAAGATTTTTACACTGGTTCAGGCTTGGACACAGATACGCAGTATTTT. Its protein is CASSQDFYTGSGLDTDTQYF.